This TCR beta chain was sequenced in a study of cytomegalovirus exposure and HLA in healthy donors. The PCR ran on 60 Vbeta and 13 Jbeta primers. The repertoire was sequenced with immunoSEQ multiplex PCR; TCRdb's copy has only in-frame clones and lacks some. Recorded here are 56,000 or so clones; the top ten clones represent roughly 25%. Losses at the gene ends were 5 bases for V and 6 bases for J; bases not matched to a gene: 8. This CDR3 spans 14 amino acids. CDR1 MNHGY and CDR2 SAAAGT come from the germline V gene. What was sequenced was PBMCs. The TCR sequence derives from a man aged 40-55 years in good health and CMV-seropositive. This chain joins TRBV6-8 and TRBJ2-7; 9 bases align to TRBD1. The CDR3 reads CASSHGDRDVEQYF. The DNA of the CDR3 is TGTGCCAGCAGTCACGGGGACAGGGACGTCGAGCAGTACTTC.